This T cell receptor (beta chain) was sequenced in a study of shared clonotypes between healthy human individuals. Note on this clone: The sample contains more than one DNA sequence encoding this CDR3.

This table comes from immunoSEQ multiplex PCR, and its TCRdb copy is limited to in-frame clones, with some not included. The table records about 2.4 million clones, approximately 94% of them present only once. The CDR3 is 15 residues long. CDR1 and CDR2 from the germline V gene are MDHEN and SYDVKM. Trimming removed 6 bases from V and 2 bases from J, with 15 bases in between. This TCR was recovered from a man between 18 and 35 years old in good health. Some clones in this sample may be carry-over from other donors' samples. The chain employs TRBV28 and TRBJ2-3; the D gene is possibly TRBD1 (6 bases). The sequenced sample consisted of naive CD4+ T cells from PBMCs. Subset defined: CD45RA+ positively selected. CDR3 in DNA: TGTGCCAGCAGGGTAGGGGGAGCATCCACAGATACGCAGTATTTT. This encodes CASRVGGASTDTQYF.